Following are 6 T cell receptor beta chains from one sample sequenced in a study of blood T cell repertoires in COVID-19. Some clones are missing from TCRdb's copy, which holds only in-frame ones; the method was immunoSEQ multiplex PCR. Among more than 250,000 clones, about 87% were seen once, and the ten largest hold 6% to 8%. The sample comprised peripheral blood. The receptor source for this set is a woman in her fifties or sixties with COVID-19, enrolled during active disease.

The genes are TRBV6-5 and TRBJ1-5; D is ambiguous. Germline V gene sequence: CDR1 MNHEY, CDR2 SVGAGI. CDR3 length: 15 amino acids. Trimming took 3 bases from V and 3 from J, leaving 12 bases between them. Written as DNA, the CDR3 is TGTGCCAGCAGTTATAGGCAGACTTCCAATCAGCCCCAGCATTTT. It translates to CASSYRQTSNQPQHF.

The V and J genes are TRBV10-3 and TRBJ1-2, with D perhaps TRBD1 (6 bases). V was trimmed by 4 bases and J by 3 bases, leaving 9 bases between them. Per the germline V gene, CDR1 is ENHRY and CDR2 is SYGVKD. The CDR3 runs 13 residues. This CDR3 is CAISAAGDYGYTF. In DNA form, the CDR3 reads TGTGCCATCAGTGCGGCAGGGGACTATGGCTACACCTTC.

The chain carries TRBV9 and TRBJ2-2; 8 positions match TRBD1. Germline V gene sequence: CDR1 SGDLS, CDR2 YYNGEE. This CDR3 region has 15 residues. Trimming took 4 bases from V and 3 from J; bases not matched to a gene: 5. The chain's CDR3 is CASSRTGSDTGELFF. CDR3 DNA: TGTGCCAGCAGCCGGACAGGGAGCGACACCGGGGAGCTGTTTTTT.

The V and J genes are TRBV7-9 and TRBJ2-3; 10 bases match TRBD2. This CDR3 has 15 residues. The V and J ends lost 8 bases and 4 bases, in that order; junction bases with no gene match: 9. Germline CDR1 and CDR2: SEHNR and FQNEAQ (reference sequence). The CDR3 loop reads CASPLASGSSDTQYF. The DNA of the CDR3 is TGTGCCAGCCCCCTCGCTAGCGGGAGTTCAGATACGCAGTATTTT.

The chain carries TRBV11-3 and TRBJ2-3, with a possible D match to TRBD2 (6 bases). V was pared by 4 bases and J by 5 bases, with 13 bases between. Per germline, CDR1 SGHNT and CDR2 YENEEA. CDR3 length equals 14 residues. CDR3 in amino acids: CASSSGLPGDTQYF. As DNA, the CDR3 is TGTGCCAGCAGCTCGGGACTGCCGGGAGATACGCAGTATTTT.

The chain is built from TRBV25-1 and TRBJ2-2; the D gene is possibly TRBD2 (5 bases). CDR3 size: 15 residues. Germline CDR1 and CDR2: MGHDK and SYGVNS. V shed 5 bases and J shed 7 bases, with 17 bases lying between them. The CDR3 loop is CASSPGRGRSGELFF. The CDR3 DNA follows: TGTGCCAGCAGTCCCGGACGAGGGAGAAGCGGGGAGCTGTTTTTT.